This T cell receptor (beta chain) comes out of a study of OX40 agonist ivuxolimab in advanced cancers. Study-level background: Every 2 weeks, patients received ivuxolimab intravenously, dosed at 0.01 to 10 mg/kg. Dose-escalation patients suffered from hepatocellular carcinoma, melanoma, renal cell or head and neck cancer.

This CDR3 has 13 residues. CDR1 MGHDK and CDR2 SYGVNS come from the germline V gene. Trimming removed 3 bases from V and 7 bases from J, with 10 bases in between. Data came from immunoSEQ multiplex PCR; TCRdb stores just in-frame clones and leaves some out. Of approximately 61,000 clones listed, nearly 90% were seen once; the top ten hold around 0.37%. As concerns this clone: Its target is unknown.

General observations from the study: Low normalized T-cell clonal expansion also characterized some of the nonresponders. Averaging showed that CD8+ T cells had more expanded clones than CD4+ did.

The material sequenced was CD4+ or CD8+ T cells sorted from blood, taken in a trial of the OX40 agonist ivuxolimab. This receptor was obtained from an adult with an advanced solid tumor such as melanoma, head and neck, liver or kidney cancer. The V call is TRBV25-1, the J call TRBJ2-1; D unresolved. The CDR3 here is CASSEPQRNEQFF. CDR3 coding DNA: TGTGCCAGCAGTGAGCCCCAAAGGAATGAGCAGTTCTTC. Variable domain in full (rest from reference TRBV25-1 and TRBJ2-1): EADIYQTPRYLVIGTGKKITLECSQTMGHDKMYWYQQDPGMELHLIHYSYGVNSTEKGDLSSESTVSRIRTEHFPLTLESARPSHTSQYLCASSEPQRNEQFFGPGTRLTVL.